The 12 T cell receptor beta chains given below trace back to one sample, sequenced in a study of response to subunit inactivated influenza vaccine. Via MiXCR, TCRdb re-called the RT-PCR reads, giving one row per CDR3 protein. The sample consists of hundreds of thousands of distinct CDR3 sequences, over 10% of them appearing once. Sequences were derived from PBMCs from blood, sampled roughly 48 days after vaccination. The receptors were sampled from a man aged 50-59 years who received an inactivated influenza vaccine.

This clonotype has more than one count but fewer than ten. The genes are TRBV15 and TRBJ2-6, with 8 positions matching TRBD1. The CDR3 sequence is 13 residues long. Germline V gives CDR1 LNHNV, CDR2 YYDKDF (reference sequence). The V segment lost 5 bases and the J segment 9 bases; nucleotides outside the gene matches: 3. The CDR3, as DNA: TGTGCCACCAGCGGGGACAGGAACAACGTCCTGACTTTC. Protein: CATSGDRNNVLTF.

This clonotype was observed a few times. V and J are TRBV24-1 and TRBJ2-2; D tentatively fits TRBD1 or TRBD2 (5 bases each). Germline-derived CDR1 and CDR2 are KGHDR and SFDVKD. With 3 bases removed from V and 6 bases from J, the gap between germline ends came to 16 bases. The CDR3 sequence is 16 residues long. The CDR3: CATSDTGTGFPGELFF. In DNA, the CDR3 is TGTGCCACCAGTGATACCGGGACGGGCTTTCCCGGGGAGCTGTTTTTT.

This clonotype has a handful of counts. The chain combines TRBV4-1 with TRBJ2-1; 8 bases are shared with TRBD2. Germline CDR1 reads MGHRA; CDR2 reads YSYEKL. The CDR3 loop spans 15 amino acids. The J segment lost 4 bases and the V segment lost 4 bases, leaving 6 bases of the junction unmatched. The CDR3: CASSPETSAYNEQFF. The CDR3 DNA follows: TGCGCCAGCAGCCCTGAGACTAGCGCGTACAATGAGCAGTTCTTC.

This clonotype was observed a handful of times. The J gene is TRBJ2-1, the V gene TRBV11-2; 7 positions agree with TRBD2. The CDR3 spans 16 residues. Germline CDR1 and CDR2: SGHAT and FQNNGV. Losses at the gene ends were 4 bases for V and 0 bases for J; bases not matched to a gene: 6. In nucleotides, the CDR3 is TGTGCCAGCAGCTCCCGAGCGGGACCCTCCTACAATGAGCAGTTCTTC. It encodes CASSSRAGPSYNEQFF.

The chain is built from TRBV6-2 or TRBV6-3 and TRBJ1-5, with 8 bases lining up with TRBD1. Trimming took 6 bases from V and 6 from J; bases not matched to a gene: 4. Looked up from germline, CDR1 is MNHEY and CDR2 is SVGEGT. The CDR3 extends over 13 amino acids. For the CDR3, the DNA is TGTGCCAGCAGGCTGACAGGGGTTCAGCCCCAGCATTTT. Its protein is CASRLTGVQPQHF.

The table lists this clonotype with a few counts. The chain carries TRBV6-4 and TRBJ2-5; D is ambiguous. This CDR3 has 15 residues. Germline V gene lookup returns CDR1 MRHNA and CDR2 SNTAGT. The V and J ends lost 4 bases and 4 bases respectively, with 16 bases between them. Written as DNA, the CDR3 is TGTGCCAGCAGTGGTACCCGATGGGCCCGAGAGACCCAGTACTTC. Protein: CASSGTRWARETQYF.

This clonotype was observed a handful of times. V gene TRBV5-6 combines with J gene TRBJ2-7, with D hard to call. The CDR3 contains 15 residues. Trimming pared 0 bases from V and 0 bases from J, leaving 10 bases between. The V gene's germline CDR1 is SGHDT and CDR2 YYEEEE. The CDR3: CASSLGIEASYEQYF. CDR3 coding DNA: TGTGCCAGCAGCTTGGGGATTGAGGCCTCCTACGAGCAGTACTTC.

This clonotype occurred a few times. V usage is TRBV15 and J usage is TRBJ2-5; 7 nucleotides line up with TRBD1. CDR3 size: 15 residues. Trimming cost V 0 bases and J 7 bases; bases outside gene matches: 8. The germline gives CDR1 LNHNV, CDR2 YYDKDF (reference sequence). Here the CDR3 reads CATSRDLDRVATQYF. The CDR3 nucleotides are TGTGCCACCAGCAGAGATCTTGACAGGGTGGCGACCCAGTACTTC.

The gene calls are TRBV12-1 and TRBJ2-7; TRBD1 is the table's D call, not checked against the DNA. TRBV12-1 is annotated as a pseudogene. The CDR3 spans 17 residues. The CDR3 reads CASSLTGGESGPYEQYF. For the CDR3, the DNA is TGTGCCAGCAGCCTCACAGGGGGCGAATCCGGGCCCTACGAGCAGTACTTC.

The chain recombines TRBV10-3 with TRBJ2-1; the D gene is possibly TRBD2 (6 bases). This CDR3 is 15 amino acids long. V gave up 3 bases and J gave up 0 bases, with 9 bases separating them. The germline CDR1 and CDR2 sequences are ENHRY and SYGVKD. CDR3 region: CAISDRRDSYNEQFF. The CDR3 coding sequence is TGTGCCATCAGTGATAGGCGGGACTCCTACAATGAGCAGTTCTTC.

Here the CDR3 DNA reads TGTGCCAGCAGAAGAGCGGGAGGTGGCGAGCAGTTCTTC. Protein sequence: CASRRAGGGEQFF. The chain uses TRBV6-2 or TRBV6-3 and TRBJ2-1; 9 bases line up with TRBD2. Germline CDR1 reads MNHEY; CDR2 reads SVGEGT. The CDR3 runs 13 residues. Trimming removed 6 bases from V and 10 bases from J; junction bases left unmatched: 7.

This clonotype was seen at least ten times. This chain links TRBV5-1 with TRBJ2-3, with no clear D. The germline CDR1 and CDR2 sequences are SGHRS and YFSETQ. The V end lost 4 bases, the J end lost 1 base, and 7 bases lay between the germline ends. CDR3 size: 13 residues. In nucleotides, the CDR3 is TGCGCCAGCAGCCCCTCGGGCACAGATACGCAGTATTTT. Translated, it gives CASSPSGTDTQYF.